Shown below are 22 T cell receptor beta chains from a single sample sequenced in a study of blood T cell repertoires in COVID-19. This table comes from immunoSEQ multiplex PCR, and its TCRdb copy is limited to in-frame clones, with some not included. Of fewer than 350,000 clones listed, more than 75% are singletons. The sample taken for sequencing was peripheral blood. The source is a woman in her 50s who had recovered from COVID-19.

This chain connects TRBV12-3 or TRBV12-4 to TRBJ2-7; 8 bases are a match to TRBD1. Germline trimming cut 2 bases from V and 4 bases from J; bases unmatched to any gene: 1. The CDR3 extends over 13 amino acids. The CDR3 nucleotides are TGTGCCAGCAGTTTATGGACAGGGTACGAGCAGTACTTC. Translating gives CASSLWTGYEQYF.

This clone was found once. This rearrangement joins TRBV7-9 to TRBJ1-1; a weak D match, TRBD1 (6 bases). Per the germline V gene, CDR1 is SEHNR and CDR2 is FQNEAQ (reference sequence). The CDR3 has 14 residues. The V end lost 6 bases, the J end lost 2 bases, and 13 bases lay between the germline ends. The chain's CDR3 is CASSPRGGNTEAFF. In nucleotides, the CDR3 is TGTGCCAGCAGTCCAAGGGGGGGAAACACTGAAGCTTTCTTT.

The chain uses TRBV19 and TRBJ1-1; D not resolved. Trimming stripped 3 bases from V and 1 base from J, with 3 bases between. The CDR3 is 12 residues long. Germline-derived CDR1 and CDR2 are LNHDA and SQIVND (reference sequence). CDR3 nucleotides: TGTGCCAGTAGTATCGGGAACACTGAAGCTTTCTTT. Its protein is CASSIGNTEAFF.

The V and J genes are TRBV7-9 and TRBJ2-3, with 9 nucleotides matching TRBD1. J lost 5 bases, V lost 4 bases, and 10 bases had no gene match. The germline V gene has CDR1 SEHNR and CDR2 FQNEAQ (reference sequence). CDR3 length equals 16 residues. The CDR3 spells CASSSQQGAKRDTQYF. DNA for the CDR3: TGTGCCAGCAGCTCCCAACAGGGGGCGAAGAGAGATACGCAGTATTTT.

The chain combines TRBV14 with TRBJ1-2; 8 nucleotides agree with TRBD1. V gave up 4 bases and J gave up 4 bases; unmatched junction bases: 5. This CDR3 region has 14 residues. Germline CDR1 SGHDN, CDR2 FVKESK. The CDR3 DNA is TGTGCCAGCAGCCCTATGACAGGGGTCTATGGCTACACCTTC. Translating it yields CASSPMTGVYGYTF.

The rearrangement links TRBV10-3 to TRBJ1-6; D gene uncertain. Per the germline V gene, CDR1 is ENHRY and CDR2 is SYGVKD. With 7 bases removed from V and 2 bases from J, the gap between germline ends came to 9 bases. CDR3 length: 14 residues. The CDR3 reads CAINEFPYNSPLHF. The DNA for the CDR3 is TGTGCCATCAACGAGTTTCCCTATAATTCACCCCTCCACTTT.

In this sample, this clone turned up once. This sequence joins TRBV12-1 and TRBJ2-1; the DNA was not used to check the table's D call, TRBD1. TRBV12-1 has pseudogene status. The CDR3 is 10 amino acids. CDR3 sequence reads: CASTDSLKFF. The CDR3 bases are TGTGCCAGCACCGACAGTCTTAAGTTCTTC.

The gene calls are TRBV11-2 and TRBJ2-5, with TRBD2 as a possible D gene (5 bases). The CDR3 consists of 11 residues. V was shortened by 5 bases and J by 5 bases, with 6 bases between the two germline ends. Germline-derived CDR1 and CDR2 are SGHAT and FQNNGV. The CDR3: CASSRGETQYF. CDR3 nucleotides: TGTGCCAGCAGCCGGGGTGAGACCCAGTACTTC.

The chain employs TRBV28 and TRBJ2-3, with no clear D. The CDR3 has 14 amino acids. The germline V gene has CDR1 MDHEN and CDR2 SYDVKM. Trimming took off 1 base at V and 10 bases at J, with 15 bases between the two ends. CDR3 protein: CASSLSGTSRAQYF. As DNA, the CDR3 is TGTGCCAGCAGTTTATCGGGTACCAGTCGAGCGCAGTATTTT.

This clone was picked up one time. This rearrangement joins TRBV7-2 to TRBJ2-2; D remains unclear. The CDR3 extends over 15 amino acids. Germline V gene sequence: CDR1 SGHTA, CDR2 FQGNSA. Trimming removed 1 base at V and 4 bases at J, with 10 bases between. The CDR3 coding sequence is TGTGCCAGCAGCTTAGTTGGCCGGGTCACCGGGGAGCTGTTTTTT. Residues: CASSLVGRVTGELFF.

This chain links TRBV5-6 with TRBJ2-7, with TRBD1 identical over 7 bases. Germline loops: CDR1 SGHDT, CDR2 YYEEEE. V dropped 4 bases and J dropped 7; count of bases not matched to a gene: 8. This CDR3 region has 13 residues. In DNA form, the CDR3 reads TGTGCCAGCAGCCGCAAGGGGGCAGGGGAGCAGTACTTC. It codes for CASSRKGAGEQYF.

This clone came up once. This CDR3 is CASSDVRGSNQPQHF. The CDR3 nucleotides are TGTGCCAGCAGTGATGTGAGGGGGAGCAATCAGCCCCAGCATTTT. V is TRBV6-1 and J is TRBJ1-5, with D maybe TRBD1 (6 bases). The V gene's germline CDR1 is MNHNS and CDR2 SASEGT. The CDR3 length is 15 residues. Trimming took 3 bases from V and 1 from J, leaving 10 bases between them.

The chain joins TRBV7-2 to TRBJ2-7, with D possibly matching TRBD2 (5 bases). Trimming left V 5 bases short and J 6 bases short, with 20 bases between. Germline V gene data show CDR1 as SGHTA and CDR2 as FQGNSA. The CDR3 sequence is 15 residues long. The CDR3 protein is CASSPAGMGPGEQYF. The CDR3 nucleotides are TGTGCCAGCAGCCCAGCCGGGATGGGTCCAGGCGAGCAGTACTTC.

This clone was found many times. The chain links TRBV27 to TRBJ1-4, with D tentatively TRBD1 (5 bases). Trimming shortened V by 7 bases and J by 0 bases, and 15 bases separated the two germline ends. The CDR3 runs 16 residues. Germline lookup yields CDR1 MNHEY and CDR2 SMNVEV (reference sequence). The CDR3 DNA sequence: TGTGCCAGCACCACTTGGGGGGGATCAACTAATGAAAAACTGTTTTTT. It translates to CASTTWGGSTNEKLFF.

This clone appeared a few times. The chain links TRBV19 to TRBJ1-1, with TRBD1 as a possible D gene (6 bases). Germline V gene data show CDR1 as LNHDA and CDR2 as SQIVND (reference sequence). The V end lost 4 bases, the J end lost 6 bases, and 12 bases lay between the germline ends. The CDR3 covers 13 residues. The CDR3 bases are TGTGCCAGTAGTACGAACCGACAGGCTGAAGCTTTCTTT. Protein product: CASSTNRQAEAFF.

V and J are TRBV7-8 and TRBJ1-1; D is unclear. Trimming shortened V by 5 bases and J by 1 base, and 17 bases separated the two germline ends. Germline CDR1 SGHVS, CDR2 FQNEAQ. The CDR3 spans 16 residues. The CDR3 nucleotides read TGTGCCAGCAGCCTAAACCCAATCTGGGCGAACACTGAAGCTTTCTTT. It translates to CASSLNPIWANTEAFF.

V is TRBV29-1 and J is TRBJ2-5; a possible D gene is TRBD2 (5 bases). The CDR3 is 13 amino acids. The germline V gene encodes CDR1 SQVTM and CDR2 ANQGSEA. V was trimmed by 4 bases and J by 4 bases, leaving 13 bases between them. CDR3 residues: CSVARRSGETQYF. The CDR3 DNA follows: TGCAGCGTTGCCCGGCGGAGCGGAGAGACCCAGTACTTC. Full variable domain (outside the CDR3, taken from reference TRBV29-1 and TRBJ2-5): SAVISQKPSRDICQRGTSLTIQCQVDSQVTMMFWYRQQPGQSLTLIATANQGSEATYESGFVIDKFPISRPNLTFSTLTVSNMSPEDSSIYLCSVARRSGETQYFGPGTRLLVL.

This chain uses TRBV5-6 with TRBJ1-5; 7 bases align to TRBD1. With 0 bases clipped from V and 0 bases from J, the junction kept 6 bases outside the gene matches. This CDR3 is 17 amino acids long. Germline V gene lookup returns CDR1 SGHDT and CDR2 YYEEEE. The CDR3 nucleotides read TGTGCCAGCAGCTTGGGGACAGGCACATATAGCAATCAGCCCCAGCATTTT. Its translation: CASSLGTGTYSNQPQHF.

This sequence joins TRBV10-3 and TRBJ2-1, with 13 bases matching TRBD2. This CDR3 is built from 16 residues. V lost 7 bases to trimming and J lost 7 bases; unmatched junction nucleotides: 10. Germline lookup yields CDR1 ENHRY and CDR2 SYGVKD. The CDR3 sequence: CAIKRRLAGGRNEQFF. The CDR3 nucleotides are TGTGCCATCAAGAGGAGACTAGCGGGAGGACGGAATGAGCAGTTCTTC.

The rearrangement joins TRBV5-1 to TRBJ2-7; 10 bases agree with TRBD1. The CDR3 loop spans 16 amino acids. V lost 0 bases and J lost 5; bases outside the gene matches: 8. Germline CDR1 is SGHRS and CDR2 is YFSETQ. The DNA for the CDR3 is TGCGCCAGCAGCTTGGTTTCCGGGACAGGGGTCCACGAGCAGTACTTC. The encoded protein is CASSLVSGTGVHEQYF.

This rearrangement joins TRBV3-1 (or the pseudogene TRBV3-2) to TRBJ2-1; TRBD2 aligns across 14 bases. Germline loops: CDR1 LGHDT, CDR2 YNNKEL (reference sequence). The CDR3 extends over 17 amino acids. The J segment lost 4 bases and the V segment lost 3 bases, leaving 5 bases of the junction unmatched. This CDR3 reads CASSHPGLAGEYNEQFF. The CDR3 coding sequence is TGTGCCAGCAGCCACCCGGGACTAGCGGGAGAGTACAATGAGCAGTTCTTC.

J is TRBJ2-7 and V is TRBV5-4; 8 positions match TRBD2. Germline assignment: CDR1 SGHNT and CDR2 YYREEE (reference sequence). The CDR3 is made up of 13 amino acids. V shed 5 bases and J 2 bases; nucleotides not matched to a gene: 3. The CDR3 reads CASSTGGAYEQYF. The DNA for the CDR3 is TGTGCCAGCAGTACCGGGGGGGCCTACGAGCAGTACTTC.